The 3 T cell receptor beta chains below were found in one sample sequenced in a study of CD8+ T cells in alopecia areata. The treatment: oral pan-JAK inhibitor, 5-10 mg twice daily. RNA was extracted and reverse transcribed into cDNA as the sequencing template. The table came from immunoSEQ multiplex PCR; TCRdb's copy has only in-frame clones and leaves some out. The top ten hold 4.5% to 6% of the sample, which has approximately 200,000 clones, roughly 50% seen once. The input for sequencing was CD4+ T cells sorted from blood, taken at week 24, from a patient treated with tofacitinib. The receptors were sampled from a human donor with alopecia areata.

The sample holds a few counts of this clone. The chain combines TRBV10-3 with TRBJ1-5; D is unclear. Trimming took 2 bases from V and 2 from J, leaving 13 bases between them. CDR1 and CDR2 from the germline V gene are ENHRY and SYGVKD. CDR3 length: 16 residues. In nucleotides, the CDR3 is TGTGCCATCAGTGAGGGACCCACACGAGGCAATCAGCCCCAGCATTTT. Protein: CAISEGPTRGNQPQHF.

The chain combines TRBV14 with TRBJ1-1; D perhaps matches TRBD1 (6 bases). CDR1 SGHDN and CDR2 FVKESK come from the germline V gene. V dropped 7 bases and J dropped 5 bases, with 14 bases sitting between them. This CDR3 spans 13 amino acids. The CDR3 nucleotides read TGTGCCAGCACCCGAGGGGGAAAGACTGAAGCTTTCTTT. Protein: CASTRGGKTEAFF. The whole variable domain, remainder taken from reference TRBV14 and TRBJ1-1, is EAGVTQFPSHSVIEKGQTVTLRCDPISGHDNLYWYRRVMGKEIKFLLHFVKESKQDESGMPNNRFLAERTGGTYSTLKVQPAELEDSGVYFCASTRGGKTEAFFGQGTRLTVV.

This clone was detected a few times. The V gene is TRBV4-3, the J gene TRBJ2-6; D gene ambiguous. This CDR3 spans 18 amino acids. Trimming left V 0 bases short and J 0 bases short, with 12 bases between. Per germline, CDR1 LGHNA and CDR2 YSLEER. CDR3 region: CASSQDFGSSSGANVLTF. The CDR3 DNA is TGCGCCAGCAGCCAAGACTTTGGTTCCAGCTCTGGGGCCAACGTCCTGACTTTC.